The source of this T cell receptor (beta chain) is a study of shared clonotypes between healthy human individuals. In the authors' workflow: ImmunoSEQ output lacked quality scores and full-length reads, limiting matched filtering. TCRdb's table, derived via immunoSEQ multiplex PCR, lists solely in-frame clones and lacks some. V, J and clone size were drawn from that table, and D and trimming were deduced from the DNA. Of 470,000 or so clones listed, around four fifths were seen once; the top ten hold around 12%. This CDR3 comprises 16 residues. CDR1 is SGDLS and CDR2 is YYNGEE in the germline V gene. Trimming at V came to 4 bases and at J to 2 bases, leaving 8 bases not matched to a gene.

This TCR derives from a woman aged 40 to 55 in good health. Some clones in this sample may be carry-over from other donors' samples. The sample was PBMCs. This chain uses TRBV9 with TRBJ2-1; the match to TRBD2 covers 8 bases. The CDR3 DNA is TGTGCCAGCAGCAAACTCCCGGGACTAGCCTACAATGAGCAGTTCTTC. It is translated as CASSKLPGLAYNEQFF.